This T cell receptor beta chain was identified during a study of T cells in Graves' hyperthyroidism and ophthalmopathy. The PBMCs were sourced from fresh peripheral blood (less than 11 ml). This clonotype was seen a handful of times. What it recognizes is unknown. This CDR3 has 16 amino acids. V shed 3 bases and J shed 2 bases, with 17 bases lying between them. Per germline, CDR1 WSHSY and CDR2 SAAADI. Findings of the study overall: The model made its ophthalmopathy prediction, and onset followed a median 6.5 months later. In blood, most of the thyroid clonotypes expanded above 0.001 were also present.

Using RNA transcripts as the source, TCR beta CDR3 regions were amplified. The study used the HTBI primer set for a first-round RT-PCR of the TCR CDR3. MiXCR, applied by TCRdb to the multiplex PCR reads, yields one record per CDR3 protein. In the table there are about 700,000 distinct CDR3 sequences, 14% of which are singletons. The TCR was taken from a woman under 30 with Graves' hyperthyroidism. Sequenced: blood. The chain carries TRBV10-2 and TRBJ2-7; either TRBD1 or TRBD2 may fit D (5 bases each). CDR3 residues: CASSEGAGTGPYEQYF. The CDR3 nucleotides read TGCGCCAGCAGTGAAGGGGCCGGGACCGGCCCCTACGAGCAGTACTTC.